The clone carrying this T cell receptor (beta chain) was seen more than once but under ten times. RNA served as the template for amplifying TCR beta CDR3 regions. Second-round multiplex PCR came after first-round RT-PCR with HTBI primers. A single record per CDR3 protein comes from TCRdb applying MiXCR to the multiplex PCR reads. The table lists about 500,000 distinct CDR3 sequences, approximately 14% of them singletons, with about a tenth in the top ten. For donors with ophthalmopathy, the disease showed moderate-to-severe activity, reached CAS ≥3 and NOSPECS ≥4, and had lasted under 3 months. Clinical symptoms, serum thyroxine, TRAb, thyroid ultrasound and orbital computed tomography were relied on for diagnosis. The data stem from a study of Graves' ophthalmopathy and Graves' hyperthyroidism. Study in general: The collection of peripheral blood took place at initial diagnosis, before any treatment.

The CDR3 sequence is 13 residues long. Trimming stripped 8 bases from V and 7 bases from J, with 12 bases between. Germline V lookup: CDR1 MNHEY, CDR2 SVGAGI. The clonotype originates from a woman in her 30s with Graves' ophthalmopathy. The sample comprised blood. The genes are TRBV6-5 and TRBJ1-6; D may be TRBD1 (5 bases). The CDR3 DNA is TGTGCCAGCTTCAGACAGAGGAATTCACCCCTCCACTTT. Its protein product is CASFRQRNSPLHF.